This T cell receptor beta chain was obtained from a study of blood T cell repertoires in COVID-19. Study overall: Spain, Italy and the United States supplied samples that represented acute and convalescent COVID-19.

Sequencing was performed with immunoSEQ multiplex PCR; in TCRdb, only in-frame clones are kept and a portion is missing. This repertoire shows about 74,000 clones, 84% found once; its top ten account for 7.5% to 9%. Germline values: CDR1 SGHAT, CDR2 FQNNGV. V was trimmed by 4 bases and J by 4 bases, leaving 11 bases between them. The CDR3 contains 14 residues. Sequencing used peripheral blood. The chain recombines TRBV11-2 with TRBJ1-5; tentatively, D is TRBD1 (6 bases). The receptor was isolated from a man aged 45-65 years with active COVID-19. The CDR3 reads CASSSDRPNQPQHF. Written as DNA, the CDR3 is TGTGCCAGCAGCTCGGACAGACCTAATCAGCCCCAGCATTTT. Full variable domain (missing parts from reference TRBV11-2 and TRBJ1-5): EAGVAQSPRYKIIEKRQSVAFWCNPISGHATLYWYQQILGQGPKLLIQFQNNGVVDDSQLPKDRFSAERLKGVDSTLKIQPAKLEDSAVYLCASSSDRPNQPQHFGDGTRLSIL.